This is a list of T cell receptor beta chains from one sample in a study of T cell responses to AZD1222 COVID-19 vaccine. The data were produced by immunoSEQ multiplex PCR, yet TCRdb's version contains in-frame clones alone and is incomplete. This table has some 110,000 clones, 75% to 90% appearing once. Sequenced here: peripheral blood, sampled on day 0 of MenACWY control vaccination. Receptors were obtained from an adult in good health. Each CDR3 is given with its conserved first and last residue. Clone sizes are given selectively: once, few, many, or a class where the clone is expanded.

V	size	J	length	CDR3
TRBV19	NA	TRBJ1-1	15	CASSIRAGLNTEAFF
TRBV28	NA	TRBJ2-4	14	CASSLWDRENIQYF
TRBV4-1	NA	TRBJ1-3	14	CASSQEPSGNTIYF
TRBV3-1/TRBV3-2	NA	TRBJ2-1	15	CARRWRGSSYNEQFF
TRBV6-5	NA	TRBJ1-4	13	CASSSITTEKLFF
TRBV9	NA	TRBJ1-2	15	CASSGWDRGIPGYTF
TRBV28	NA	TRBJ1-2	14	CASSLYGTGGGYTF
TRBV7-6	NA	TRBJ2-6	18	CASSLVRGTLSGANVLTF
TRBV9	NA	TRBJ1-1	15	CASSVVVGPNTEAFF
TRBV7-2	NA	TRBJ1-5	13	CASSLEQDMPQHF
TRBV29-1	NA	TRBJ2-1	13	CSLERGGSGEQFF
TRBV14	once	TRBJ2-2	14	CASSPTLGGTELFF
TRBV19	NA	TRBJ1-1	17	CASSTRTGGVKNTEAFF
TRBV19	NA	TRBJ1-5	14	CASSMMAGDQPQHF
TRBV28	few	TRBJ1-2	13	CASSLGLGYGYTF
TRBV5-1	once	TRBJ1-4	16	CASSLAVGGASEKLFF
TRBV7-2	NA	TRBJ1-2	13	CASSPDQGDHYTF
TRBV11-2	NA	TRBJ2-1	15	CASSLEVGLLDQQFF
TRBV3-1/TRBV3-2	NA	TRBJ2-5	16	CASSQDPAGDGETQYF
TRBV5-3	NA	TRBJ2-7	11	CARSSDYEQYF
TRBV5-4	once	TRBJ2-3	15	CASSPEGSYTDTQYF
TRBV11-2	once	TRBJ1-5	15	CASSPRTGIEQPQHF
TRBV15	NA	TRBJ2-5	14	CATSRDRGIETQYF
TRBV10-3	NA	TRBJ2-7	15	CAISEYSTATGEQYF
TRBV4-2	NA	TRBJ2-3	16	CASSQSGTSGTDTQYF
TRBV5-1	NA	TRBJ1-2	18	CASSWDRLTELSNYGYTF
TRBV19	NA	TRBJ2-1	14	CASSKTGSINEQFF
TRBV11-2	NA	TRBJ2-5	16	CASSLRDGTGVETQYF
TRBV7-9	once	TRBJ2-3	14	CASSPAQRRDTQYF
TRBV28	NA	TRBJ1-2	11	CASSPPGGYTF
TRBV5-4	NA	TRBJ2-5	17	CASSLDLSGGPWETQYF
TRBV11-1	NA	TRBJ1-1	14	CASSRDRAGTEAFF
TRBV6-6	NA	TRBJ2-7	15	CASILTASGAYEQYF
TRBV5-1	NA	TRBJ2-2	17	CARSAGLAGGISGELFF
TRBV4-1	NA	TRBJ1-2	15	CASSQEYRIVYGYTF
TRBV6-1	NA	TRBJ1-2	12	CASSEGQEGYTF
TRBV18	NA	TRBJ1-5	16	CASSPRPGQSHQPQHF
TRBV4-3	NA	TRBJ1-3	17	CASSQLGHASSGNTIYF
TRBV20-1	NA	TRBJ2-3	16	CSASWFGRTTTDTQYF
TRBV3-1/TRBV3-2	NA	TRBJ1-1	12	CASSQGPGLVIF
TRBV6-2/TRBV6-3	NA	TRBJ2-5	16	CASSRHGAGTQETQYF
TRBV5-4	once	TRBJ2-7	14	CASSSGGLAYEQYF